Listed here are 10 T cell receptor beta chains from one sample, sequenced in a study of OX40 agonist ivuxolimab in advanced cancers. Measured with immunoSEQ multiplex PCR; TCRdb has only the in-frame clones, and not every one. Among about 70,000 clones listed, under 90% were seen once. The sample was CD4+ or CD8+ T cells sorted from blood, taken in a trial of the OX40 agonist ivuxolimab. These TCRs come from an adult with an advanced solid tumor such as melanoma, head and neck, liver or kidney cancer.

This clone was picked up one time. The chain joins TRBV5-1 to TRBJ2-5; TRBD1 might be the D (5 bases). Germline CDR1 SGHRS, CDR2 YFSETQ. V lost 4 bases and J lost 2, with 6 bases in between. The CDR3 runs to 12 residues. CDR3 bases: TGCGCCAGCAGCCGACAGCAAGAGACCCAGTACTTC. Its protein product is CASSRQQETQYF.

The V and J genes are TRBV5-4 and TRBJ2-5, with a possible D match to TRBD2 (5 bases). Germline assignment: CDR1 SGHNT and CDR2 YYREEE (reference sequence). The CDR3 runs 15 residues. The ends were cut back, 0 bases at V and 11 bases at J, with 20 bases in the middle. The CDR3: CASSLVARTLGEQYF. Here the CDR3 DNA reads TGTGCCAGCAGCTTGGTCGCGAGGACCCTCGGGGAGCAGTACTTC.

This sequence joins TRBV2 and TRBJ1-2; D not resolved. The V end was cut by 5 bases, the J end by 8 bases, with 9 bases between. The CDR3 has 11 amino acids. Germline lookup yields CDR1 SNHLY and CDR2 FYNNEI. Here the CDR3 reads CASSPFEGYTF. The DNA of the CDR3 is TGTGCCAGCAGTCCCTTCGAGGGCTACACCTTC. The variable domain in full, with the rest retrieved from reference TRBV2 and TRBJ1-2, is EPEVTQTPSHQVTQMGQEVILRCVPISNHLYFYWYRQILGQKVEFLVSFYNNEISEKSEIFDDQFSVERPDGSNFTLKIRSTKLEDSAMYFCASSPFEGYTFGSGTRLTVV.

V usage is TRBV7-3 and J usage is TRBJ1-1; D call uncertain. The germline gives CDR1 SGHTA, CDR2 FQGTGA. The CDR3 spans 13 residues. The V end lost 2 bases, the J end lost 1 base, and 5 bases lay between the germline ends. This chain's CDR3 is CASSLQTNTEAFF. CDR3 bases: TGTGCCAGCAGCTTACAGACGAACACTGAAGCTTTCTTT. Together with reference TRBV7-3 and TRBJ1-1, the CDR3 gives the full variable domain: GAGVSQTPSNKVTEKGKYVELRCDPISGHTALYWYRQSLGQGPEFLIYFQGTGAADDSGLPNDRFFAVRPEGSVSTLKIQRTERGDSAVYLCASSLQTNTEAFFGQGTRLTVV.

This clone is categorized as medium-sized (0.01 to 0.1%). This same CDR3 is encoded by further DNA sequences in the sample. The chain carries TRBV5-1 and TRBJ1-1; D may be TRBD1 (6 bases). CDR3 length: 14 residues. V lost 3 bases, J lost 1 base, and 10 bases lay in between. Per the germline V gene, CDR1 is SGHRS and CDR2 is YFSETQ. Here the CDR3 DNA reads TGCGCCAGCAGCTCCAGGACAGCGAACACTGAAGCTTTCTTT. This translates into CASSSRTANTEAFF.

J is TRBJ2-7 and V is TRBV30, with D maybe TRBD1 (6 bases). CDR1 GTSNPN and CDR2 SVGIG come from the germline V gene (reference sequence). V dropped 8 bases and J dropped 2 bases, with 13 bases sitting between them. This CDR3 has 12 residues. CDR3 in amino acids: CATRGNTYEQYF. For the CDR3, the DNA is TGTGCCACGAGGGGGAACACCTACGAGCAGTACTTC.

The V call is TRBV7-3, the J call TRBJ1-2, with D perhaps matching TRBD1 (5 bases). Germline CDR1 and CDR2: SGHTA and FQGTGA. CDR3 length: 16 residues. V gave up 5 bases and J gave up 2 bases, with 18 bases separating them. The CDR3 bases are TGTGCCAGCAGCCCCGTGTCAGGGACGGGCAACTATGGCTACACCTTC. Amino acids: CASSPVSGTGNYGYTF.

This clone was recorded once. This chain uses TRBV11-2 with TRBJ2-1; the match to TRBD2 covers 7 bases. Unmatched junction bases numbered 2, after V lost 0 bases and J lost 0 bases. Germline CDR1 is SGHAT and CDR2 is FQNNGV. The CDR3 extends over 16 amino acids. The CDR3 DNA sequence: TGTGCCAGCAGCTTAGAAGCGGGACGCTCCTACAATGAGCAGTTCTTC. Translating gives CASSLEAGRSYNEQFF.

The V and J genes are TRBV5-1 and TRBJ2-5; D unresolved. With 2 bases removed from V and 2 bases from J, the gap between germline ends came to 13 bases. Germline CDR1 and CDR2: SGHRS and YFSETQ. CDR3 size: 15 residues. Written as DNA, the CDR3 is TGCGCCAGCAGCTTTAAGGCAGGAAGGCAAGAGACCCAGTACTTC. This translates into CASSFKAGRQETQYF.

This clone has more than one count but fewer than ten. The chain has TRBV6-5 and TRBJ1-2; 7 bases map to TRBD1. This CDR3 is 14 amino acids long. V lost 6 bases and J lost 6; bases outside the gene matches: 10. Germline values: CDR1 MNHEY, CDR2 SVGAGI. CDR3 bases: TGTGCCAGCAGGCGCACCGGGACAGCGAATGGCTACACCTTC. It specifies CASRRTGTANGYTF.